One sample yielded the 30 T cell receptor beta chains listed below, sequenced in a study of PD-1 blockade in classical Hodgkin lymphoma. Profiling relied on immunoSEQ multiplex PCR, and the TCRdb table lists in-frame clones only, not all of them. The sample yields around 20,000 clones, 89% seen once. Specified time point: newly diagnosed, previously untreated cHL patient sample. Magnetic depletion of unwanted cells isolated CD4+ T cells from thawed PBMCs. The sample consisted of CD4+ T cells from blood. These receptors originate from a human donor with classical Hodgkin lymphoma.

This clone was detected only once. J is TRBJ2-7 and V is TRBV5-6, with D unclear. CDR3 length: 18 residues. CDR1 is SGHDT, CDR2 YYEEEE, per germline. V lost 0 bases to trimming and J lost 0 bases, with 19 bases between them. This CDR3 reads CASSLAFERLTSSYEQYF. DNA of the CDR3: TGTGCCAGCAGCTTGGCTTTTGAGCGTCTCACAAGCTCCTACGAGCAGTACTTC.

The chain uses TRBV4-2 and TRBJ2-5; D ambiguous. The CDR3 covers 16 residues. From germline, CDR1 is LGHNA and CDR2 YNFKEQ. The germline V and J ends were trimmed by 0 bases and 5 bases, with 16 bases remaining between them. The CDR3 DNA is TGTGCCAGCAGCCAAGATAGTTCCGGGTTGCGGGAGACCCAGTACTTC. Translating it yields CASSQDSSGLRETQYF.

V and J are TRBV20-1 and TRBJ2-5, with D possibly being TRBD1 or TRBD2 (5 bases each). The V gene's germline CDR1 is DFQATT and CDR2 SNEGSKA (reference sequence). The CDR3 totals 11 residues. The CDR3 here is CSWGTKETQYF. The CDR3 coding sequence is TGCAGCTGGGGGACGAAAGAGACCCAGTACTTC.

The rearrangement uses TRBV7-2 and TRBJ2-6; D is unclear. Germline CDR1 and CDR2: SGHTA and FQGNSA. Between the trimmed V and J ends, which lost 1 base and 1 base, there was a span of 5 bases. The CDR3 runs 15 residues. The CDR3 here is CASSLVTSGANVLTF. CDR3 bases: TGTGCCAGCAGCTTAGTTACATCTGGGGCCAACGTCCTGACTTTC.

The CDR3 is CAVGGTGSSSGANVLTF. CDR3 coding DNA: TGTGCCGTGGGGGGGACAGGGTCCTCCTCTGGGGCCAACGTCCTGACTTTC. The chain joins TRBV19 to TRBJ2-6; 9 nucleotides align to TRBD1. With 11 bases clipped from V and 0 bases from J, the junction kept 11 bases outside the gene matches. CDR3 length: 17 residues. Germline-derived CDR1 and CDR2 are LNHDA and SQIVND (reference sequence).

The chain is built from TRBV7-8 and TRBJ2-2; TRBD2 might be the D (5 bases). V dropped 2 bases and J dropped 3 bases, with 13 bases sitting between them. The CDR3 sequence is 16 residues long. The germline CDR1 and CDR2 sequences are SGHVS and FQNEAQ. CDR3 DNA: TGTGCCAGCAGCTTACTAATCGGGGTTGACACCGGGGAGCTGTTTTTT. Amino acids: CASSLLIGVDTGELFF.

The V call is TRBV11-1, the J call TRBJ1-6; D possibly corresponds to TRBD1 (6 bases). The length of the CDR3 is 17 residues. The V gene lost 5 bases and the J gene lost 7 bases, with 21 bases spanning the gap. CDR1 is SGHAT, CDR2 FQDESV, per germline (reference sequence). The CDR3 bases are TGTGCCAGCAGCCTCGGGGGCCACCCAGGCGGGAATTCACCCCTCCACTTT. Protein: CASSLGGHPGGNSPLHF. Together with reference TRBV11-1 and TRBJ1-6, the CDR3 gives the full variable domain: EAEVAQSPRYKITEKSQAVAFWCDPISGHATLYWYRQILGQGPELLVQFQDESVVDDSQLPKDRFSAERLKGVDSTLKIQPAELGDSAMYLCASSLGGHPGGNSPLHFGNGTRLTVT.

This clone was observed a few times. The V and J genes are TRBV28 and TRBJ1-5; 7 bases are a match to TRBD1. CDR3 length: 16 amino acids. The germline CDR1 and CDR2 sequences are MDHEN and SYDVKM. J gave up 0 bases and V 5 bases, and 7 bases lay outside the gene matches. DNA for the CDR3: TGTGCCAGCAGTCTCCCGGGACAGCTTAGCAATCAGCCCCAGCATTTT. Its translation is CASSLPGQLSNQPQHF.

This clone was found once. This chain connects TRBV30 to TRBJ1-5; D might be TRBD1 (5 bases). Deletions cut 0 bases from V and 5 bases from J, with 11 bases between. The germline V gene has CDR1 GTSNPN and CDR2 SVGIG (reference sequence). The CDR3 has 14 amino acids. The CDR3 region is CAWSVPSGYQPQHF. CDR3 coding DNA: TGTGCCTGGAGTGTACCGTCAGGGTATCAGCCCCAGCATTTT.

DNA of the CDR3: TGTGCCAGCACCGTAGAGGGGGGTGGCTACACCTTC. It encodes CASTVEGGGYTF. The genes are TRBV7-2 and TRBJ1-2, with D possibly matching TRBD1 (6 bases). V shed 7 bases and J shed 7 bases, with 13 bases lying between them. Looked up from germline, CDR1 is SGHTA and CDR2 is FQGNSA. The CDR3 has 12 amino acids.

V and J are TRBV30 and TRBJ2-7; D might be TRBD1 (6 bases). The CDR3 contains 12 residues. V was trimmed by 0 bases and J by 4 bases, leaving 7 bases between them. Looked up from germline, CDR1 is GTSNPN and CDR2 is SVGIG (reference sequence). The CDR3 here is CAWSVQGYEQYF. CDR3 coding DNA: TGTGCCTGGAGTGTCCAGGGGTACGAGCAGTACTTC.

The chain is built from TRBV6-1 and TRBJ2-2, with TRBD2 as a possible D gene (6 bases). V was cut by 3 bases and J by 6 bases, with 14 bases left in between. Looked up from germline, CDR1 is MNHNS and CDR2 is SASEGT. The CDR3 consists of 15 residues. The DNA for the CDR3 is TGTGCCAGCAGTGACCGGCGAGGCGGGGCCGGGGAGCTGTTTTTT. This sequence encodes CASSDRRGGAGELFF.

Here the CDR3 DNA reads TGTGCCAGCAGCTTGGGCGGGGAGGGCTACGAGCAGTACTTC. Protein product: CASSLGGEGYEQYF. This chain links TRBV5-4 with TRBJ2-7, with TRBD2 identical over 7 bases. The germline gives CDR1 SGHNT, CDR2 YYREEE (reference sequence). With V trimmed by 0 bases and J by 3 bases, 3 bases remained unmatched. The CDR3 contains 14 residues. The variable domain in full, with the rest retrieved from reference TRBV5-4 and TRBJ2-7, is ETGVTQSPTHLIKTRGQQVTLRCSSQSGHNTVSWYQQALGQGPQFIFQYYREEENGRGNFPPRFSGLQFPNYSSELNVNALELDDSALYLCASSLGGEGYEQYFGPGTRLTVT.

V and J are TRBV16 and TRBJ2-7; 9 bases fit TRBD1. Germline V CDR1 and CDR2: KGHSY, FQNENV. The CDR3 extends over 15 amino acids. V trimming: 2 bases; J trimming: 6 bases; junction bases outside the gene matches: 8. The CDR3 here is CASSQGTGPPFEQYF. In DNA form, the CDR3 reads TGTGCCAGCAGCCAAGGGACAGGGCCGCCCTTCGAGCAGTACTTC.

This chain uses TRBV10-3 with TRBJ2-7, with 8 positions matching TRBD2. The junction had 23 bases not matched to a gene; V was cut back by 11 bases and J by 5 bases. CDR3 size: 17 residues. CDR1 ENHRY and CDR2 SYGVKD come from the germline V gene. The CDR3 DNA is TGTGCCCCCCCAACCCCCCTTGGCGGGAGGACTCCCCACGAGCAGTACTTC. This codes for CAPPTPLGGRTPHEQYF.

The chain is built from TRBV12-5 and TRBJ2-1, with 9 bases aligning to TRBD2. Germline V gene sequence: CDR1 LGHNT, CDR2 FRNRAP. This CDR3 has 18 amino acids. Trimming at V came to 4 bases and at J to 5 bases, leaving 15 bases not matched to a gene. CDR3 nucleotide sequence: TGTGCTAGTGGTTCCGCCCCCACTAGCGGGTGGGTTAACAATGAGCAGTTCTTC. Translated: CASGSAPTSGWVNNEQFF.

This chain uses TRBV15 with TRBJ1-1; D is possibly TRBD1 (5 bases). Germline V gene lookup returns CDR1 LNHNV and CDR2 YYDKDF (reference sequence). The CDR3 is 15 amino acids. With 7 bases removed from V and 1 base from J, the gap between germline ends came to 16 bases. The CDR3 sequence is CATKTRGLQNTEAFF. The CDR3 nucleotides are TGTGCCACCAAGACGAGGGGTCTCCAGAACACTGAAGCTTTCTTT. The variable domain in full, with the rest retrieved from reference TRBV15 and TRBJ1-1, is DAMVIQNPRYQVTQFGKPVTLSCSQTLNHNVMYWYQQKSSQAPKLLFHYYDKDFNNEADTPDNFQSRRPNTSFCFLDIRSPGLGDTAMYLCATKTRGLQNTEAFFGQGTRLTVV.

The chain carries TRBV19 and TRBJ1-2, with 7 bases lining up with TRBD1. Trimming removed 8 bases from V and 7 bases from J; junction bases left unmatched: 22. CDR1 LNHDA and CDR2 SQIVND come from the germline V gene (reference sequence). The CDR3 covers 17 residues. The CDR3 DNA reads as TGTGCCAGTCGGGGGGTCGGACAGGCGGGGACCCTAAGTGGCTACACCTTC. Translating gives CASRGVGQAGTLSGYTF.

The V call is TRBV13, the J call TRBJ2-3, with 13 bases that match TRBD2. Per the germline V gene, CDR1 is PRHDT and CDR2 is FYEKMQ (reference sequence). The CDR3 has 16 amino acids. Losses at the gene ends were 6 bases for V and 2 bases for J; bases not matched to a gene: 5. The CDR3: CASSFGLAGDTDTQYF. As DNA, the CDR3 is TGTGCCAGCAGTTTCGGACTAGCGGGGGACACAGATACGCAGTATTTT.

The chain recombines TRBV19 with TRBJ1-1; D gene ambiguous. Trimming cost V 5 bases and J 0 bases, with 7 bases left between them. Germline CDR1 is LNHDA and CDR2 is SQIVND (reference sequence). The CDR3 covers 13 residues. This CDR3 reads CASSRALNTEAFF. In DNA form, the CDR3 reads TGTGCCAGTAGTCGGGCACTGAACACTGAAGCTTTCTTT.

CDR3 coding DNA: TGTGCCAGCACAGCGGGAGGGCCGGGTGAGCAGTTCTTC. Its protein is CASTAGGPGEQFF. The gene calls are TRBV6-5 and TRBJ2-1; 10 bases line up with TRBD2. The germline gives CDR1 MNHEY, CDR2 SVGAGI. This CDR3 comprises 13 residues. The junction had 6 bases not matched to a gene; V was cut back by 7 bases and J by 9 bases.

The chain links TRBV7-9 to TRBJ1-4; 7 positions match TRBD1. Germline CDR1 SEHNR, CDR2 FQNEAQ (reference sequence). With V trimmed by 5 bases and J by 3 bases, 12 bases remained unmatched. The length of the CDR3 is 17 residues. Here the CDR3 DNA reads TGTGCCAGCAGCGGTAGACAGGGAAGTGGATCTAATGAAAAACTGTTTTTT. Translation gives CASSGRQGSGSNEKLFF.

The genes are TRBV10-3 and TRBJ2-7; 11 bases agree with TRBD2. Germline V gene sequence: CDR1 ENHRY, CDR2 SYGVKD. V shed 2 bases, J shed 4 bases, and the junction held 4 bases outside the gene matches. CDR3 size: 15 residues. CDR3 in amino acids: CAISERASGRYEQYF. The CDR3 bases are TGTGCCATCAGTGAGAGGGCTAGCGGGAGGTACGAGCAGTACTTC.

This chain links TRBV4-3 with TRBJ2-3; TRBD1 matches at 12 bases. CDR1 LGHNA and CDR2 YSLEER come from the germline V gene. The CDR3 has 19 residues. V trimming: 4 bases; J trimming: 7 bases; junction bases outside the gene matches: 18. The CDR3, as DNA: TGCGCCAGCAGCCGGTCCCTAGATGCGGGACAGGGGGCGCGAAATACGCAGTATTTT. It specifies CASSRSLDAGQGARNTQYF.

The chain is built from TRBV19 and TRBJ1-2, with no clear D. Looked up from germline, CDR1 is LNHDA and CDR2 is SQIVND (reference sequence). V was clipped by 3 bases and J by 0 bases, with 20 bases between them. This CDR3 region has 18 residues. In DNA form, the CDR3 reads TGTGCCAGTAGTATTCGGGCTTTGCTATCGCCCTCTAACTATGGCTACACCTTC. Translated, it gives CASSIRALLSPSNYGYTF. Filled out from reference TRBV19 and TRBJ1-2, the complete variable domain reads DGGITQSPKYLFRKEGQNVTLSCEQNLNHDAMYWYRQDPGQGLRLIYYSQIVNDFQKGDIAEGYSVSREKKESFPLTVTSAQKNPTAFYLCASSIRALLSPSNYGYTFGSGTRLTVV.

This sequence joins TRBV27 and TRBJ2-1, with 8 nucleotides matching TRBD1. V gave up 5 bases and J gave up 4 bases; unmatched junction bases: 1. Germline V gives CDR1 MNHEY, CDR2 SMNVEV (reference sequence). The CDR3 spans 13 residues. The CDR3 nucleotides are TGTGCCAGCAGTCGACAGGGGTACAATGAGCAGTTCTTC. This sequence encodes CASSRQGYNEQFF.

The count of this clone is one. J is TRBJ2-5 and V is TRBV19, with TRBD1 as a possible D gene (5 bases). Trimming pared 3 bases from V and 4 bases from J, leaving 15 bases between. This CDR3 has 15 amino acids. Germline V gives CDR1 LNHDA, CDR2 SQIVND (reference sequence). CDR3 sequence (DNA): TGTGCCAGTAGTATCATAGGGGTCGGGCGAGAGACCCAGTACTTC. Protein sequence: CASSIIGVGRETQYF.

The chain employs TRBV5-6 and TRBJ2-1; 10 bases are a match to TRBD2. The CDR3 runs to 17 residues. CDR1 and CDR2 from the germline V gene are SGHDT and YYEEEE. The trim removed 9 bases at V and 1 base at J, leaving 13 bases unmatched. In DNA, the CDR3 is TGTGCCAACTTCCTAGCGGGGGATATAGAATCCTACAATGAGCAGTTCTTC. Protein product: CANFLAGDIESYNEQFF.

This clone was picked up one time. The rearrangement joins TRBV29-1 to TRBJ2-5, with 7 bases matching TRBD2. Trimming took 8 bases from V and 5 from J; bases not matched to a gene: 5. The germline V gene has CDR1 SQVTM and CDR2 ANQGSEA. The CDR3 consists of 11 residues. The DNA of the CDR3 is TGCAGCCAAAGGGAGGGCGAGACCCAGTACTTC. Residues: CSQREGETQYF. Looking up the rest from reference TRBV29-1 and TRBJ2-5 gives the full variable domain: SAVISQKPSRDICQRGTSLTIQCQVDSQVTMMFWYRQQPGQSLTLIATANQGSEATYESGFVIDKFPISRPNLTFSTLTVSNMSPEDSSIYLCSQREGETQYFGPGTRLLVL.

The rearrangement uses TRBV18 and TRBJ1-4; 12 bases fit TRBD1. This CDR3 is 16 amino acids long. Losses at the gene ends were 3 bases for V and 11 bases for J; bases not matched to a gene: 10. Germline V CDR1 and CDR2: KGHSH, LQKENI. CDR3 residues: CASSPREGQGAGKLFF. The CDR3, as DNA: TGTGCCAGCTCACCCCGGGAGGGACAGGGGGCCGGTAAACTGTTTTTT.